A single sample gave rise to the 2 T cell receptor beta chains below, sequenced in a study of blood T cell repertoires in COVID-19 (dated by TCRdb to 2018 to 2021). The library was built by means of the immunoSEQ multiplex PCR assay. In TCRdb, the immuneACCESS table is reduced to in-frame sequences with V and J assigned. These tables do not hold every clone; where another copy was compared, an unresolved V gene accounts for under half, and the others remain unexplained. For this sample the table gives 350,000 or so clones, of which 92% were detected only once. Jointly, the top ten make up roughly 20% of the sample. The source material was PBMCs or T cells enriched from blood (not recorded which). All receptors come from a woman aged 25 to 45 who had recovered from COVID-19.

This chain connects TRBV7-6 to TRBJ2-7; D is ambiguous. The length of the CDR3 is 15 residues. CDR1 is SGHVS, CDR2 FNYEAQ, per germline. With 2 bases removed from V and 6 bases from J, the gap between germline ends came to 17 bases. DNA of the CDR3: TGTGCCAGCAGCTTATATGGTATGGCGGAGAGCGAGCAGTACTTC. As protein: CASSLYGMAESEQYF.

The chain employs TRBV3-1 (or the pseudogene TRBV3-2) and TRBJ2-5; D remains ambiguous. CDR1 LGHDT and CDR2 YNNKEL come from the germline V gene (reference sequence). The CDR3 contains 14 residues. V was clipped by 0 bases and J by 7 bases, with 12 bases between them. The DNA for the CDR3 is TGTGCCAGCAGCCAAGAAGGAATAGCCGGGACCCAGTACTTC. This translates into CASSQEGIAGTQYF.